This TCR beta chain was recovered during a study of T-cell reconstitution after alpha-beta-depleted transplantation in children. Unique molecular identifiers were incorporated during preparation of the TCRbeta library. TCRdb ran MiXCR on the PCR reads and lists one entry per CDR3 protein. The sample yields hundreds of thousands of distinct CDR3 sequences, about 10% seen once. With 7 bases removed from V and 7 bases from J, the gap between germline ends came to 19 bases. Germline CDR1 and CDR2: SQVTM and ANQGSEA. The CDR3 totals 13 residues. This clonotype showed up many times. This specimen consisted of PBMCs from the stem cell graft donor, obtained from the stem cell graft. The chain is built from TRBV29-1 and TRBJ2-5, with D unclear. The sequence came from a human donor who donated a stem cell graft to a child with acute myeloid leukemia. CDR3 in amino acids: CSAGESLGGTQYF. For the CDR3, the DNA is TGCAGCGCCGGAGAGAGTTTAGGTGGGACCCAGTACTTC.